This entry concerns a single T cell receptor beta chain. Its antigen remains unknown. The CDR3 has 14 amino acids. CDR1 and CDR2 from the germline V gene are LNHNV and YYDKDF (reference sequence). Trimming removed 1 base from V and 6 bases from J, with 9 bases in between. Sequencing used immunoSEQ v3.0 at survey level. The assay was immunoSEQ multiplex PCR, and TCRdb's table has in-frame clones only and misses some. Here the sample spans some 18,000 clones, roughly 89% being singletons. The data belong to a study of long-term antiretroviral therapy in people with HIV. Study-level results: The study lacked data on ART adherence, viral resistance or therapy changes. Relative to transplant donor controls, diversity remained lower despite increasing after ART. Narrower CDR3 length ranges marked HIV repertoires relative to controls.

The sample in question was unsorted PBMCs, obtained 2.1 years after starting antiretroviral therapy. This receptor was identified in a man between 18 and 29 years old with HIV. The V and J genes are TRBV15 and TRBJ2-2; unclear D gene. Written as DNA, the CDR3 is TGTGCCACCAGCAGAGCCGGTGGTTCCGGGGAGCTGTTTTTT. The encoded protein is CATSRAGGSGELFF. The variable domain in full, with the rest retrieved from reference TRBV15 and TRBJ2-2, is DAMVIQNPRYQVTQFGKPVTLSCSQTLNHNVMYWYQQKSSQAPKLLFHYYDKDFNNEADTPDNFQSRRPNTSFCFLDIRSPGLGDTAMYLCATSRAGGSGELFFGEGSRLTVL.